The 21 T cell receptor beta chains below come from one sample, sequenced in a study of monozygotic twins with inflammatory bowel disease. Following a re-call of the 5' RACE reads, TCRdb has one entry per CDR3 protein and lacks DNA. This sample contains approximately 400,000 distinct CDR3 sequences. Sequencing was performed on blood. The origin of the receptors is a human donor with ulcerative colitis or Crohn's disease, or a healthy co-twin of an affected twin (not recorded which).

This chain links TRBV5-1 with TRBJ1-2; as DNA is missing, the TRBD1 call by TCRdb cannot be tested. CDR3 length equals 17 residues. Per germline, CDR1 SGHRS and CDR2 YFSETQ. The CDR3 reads CASSSLRQGLANYGYTF.

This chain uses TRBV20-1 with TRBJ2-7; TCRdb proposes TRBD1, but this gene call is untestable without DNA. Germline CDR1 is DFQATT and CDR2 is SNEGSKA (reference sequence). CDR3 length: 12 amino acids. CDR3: CSNGDRGYEQYF.

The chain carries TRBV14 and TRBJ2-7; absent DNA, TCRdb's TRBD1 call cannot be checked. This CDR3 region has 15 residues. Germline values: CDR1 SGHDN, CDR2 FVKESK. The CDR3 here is CASSQAWGGQYEQYF. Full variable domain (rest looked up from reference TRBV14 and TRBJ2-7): EAGVTQFPSHSVIEKGQTVTLRCDPISGHDNLYWYRRVMGKEIKFLLHFVKESKQDESGMPNNRFLAERTGGTYSTLKVQPAELEDSGVYFCASSQAWGGQYEQYFGPGTRLTVT.

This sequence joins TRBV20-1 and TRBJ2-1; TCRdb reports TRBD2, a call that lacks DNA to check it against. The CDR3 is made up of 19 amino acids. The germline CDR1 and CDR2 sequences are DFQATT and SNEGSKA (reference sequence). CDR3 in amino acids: CSARFHLGLAGGGDNEQFF.

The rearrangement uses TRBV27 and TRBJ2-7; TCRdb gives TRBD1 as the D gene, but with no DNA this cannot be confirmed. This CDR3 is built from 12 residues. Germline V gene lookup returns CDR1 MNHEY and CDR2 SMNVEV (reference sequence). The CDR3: CASRGGKYEQYF.

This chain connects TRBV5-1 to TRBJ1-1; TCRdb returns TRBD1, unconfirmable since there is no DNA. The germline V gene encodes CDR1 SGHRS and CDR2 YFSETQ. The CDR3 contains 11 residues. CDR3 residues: CASSAQGVAFF.

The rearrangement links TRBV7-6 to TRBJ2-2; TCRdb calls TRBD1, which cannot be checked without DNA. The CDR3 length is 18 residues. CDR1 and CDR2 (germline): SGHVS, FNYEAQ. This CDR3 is CASSLIFGGQGAVGELFF.

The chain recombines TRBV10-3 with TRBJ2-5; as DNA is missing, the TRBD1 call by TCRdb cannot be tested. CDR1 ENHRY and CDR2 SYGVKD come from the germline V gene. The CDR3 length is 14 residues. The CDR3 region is CAISESKTAVAQYF.

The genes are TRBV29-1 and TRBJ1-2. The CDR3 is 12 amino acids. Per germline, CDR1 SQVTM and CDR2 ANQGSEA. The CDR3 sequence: CSAGGGSYGYTF.

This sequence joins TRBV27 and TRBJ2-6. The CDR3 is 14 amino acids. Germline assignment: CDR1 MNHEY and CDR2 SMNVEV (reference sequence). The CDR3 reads CASSPRHGANVLTF.

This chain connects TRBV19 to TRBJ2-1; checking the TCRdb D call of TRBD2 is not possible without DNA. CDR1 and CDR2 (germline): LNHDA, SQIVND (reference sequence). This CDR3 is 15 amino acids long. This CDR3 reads CASSPRRGDFNEQFF.

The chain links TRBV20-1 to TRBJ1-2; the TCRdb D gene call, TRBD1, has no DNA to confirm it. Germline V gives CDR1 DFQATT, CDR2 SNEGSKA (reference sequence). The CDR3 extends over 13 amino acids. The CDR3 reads CSANDRIRTGYTF.

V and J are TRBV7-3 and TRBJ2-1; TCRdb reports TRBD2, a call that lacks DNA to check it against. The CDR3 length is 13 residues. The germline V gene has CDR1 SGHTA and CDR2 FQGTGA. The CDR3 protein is CASSGGTSGSPFF.

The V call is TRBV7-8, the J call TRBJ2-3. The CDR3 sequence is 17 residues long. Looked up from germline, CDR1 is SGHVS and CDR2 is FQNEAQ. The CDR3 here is CASSLSGWAAGTDTQYF.

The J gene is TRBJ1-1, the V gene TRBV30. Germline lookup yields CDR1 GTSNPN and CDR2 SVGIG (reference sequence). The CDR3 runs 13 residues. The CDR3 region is CAWSVQVSTEAFF.

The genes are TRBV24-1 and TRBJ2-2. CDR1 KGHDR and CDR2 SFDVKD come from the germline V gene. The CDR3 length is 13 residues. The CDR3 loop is CATSQASTGELFF.

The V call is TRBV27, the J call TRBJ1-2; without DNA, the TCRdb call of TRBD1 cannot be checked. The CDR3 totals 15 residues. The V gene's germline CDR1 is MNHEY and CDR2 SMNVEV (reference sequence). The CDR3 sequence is CASSLDLGGNYGYTF.

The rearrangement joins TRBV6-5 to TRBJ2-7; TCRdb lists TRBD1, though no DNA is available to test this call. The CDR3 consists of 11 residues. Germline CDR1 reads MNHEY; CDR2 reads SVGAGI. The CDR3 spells CASSSRGEQYF.

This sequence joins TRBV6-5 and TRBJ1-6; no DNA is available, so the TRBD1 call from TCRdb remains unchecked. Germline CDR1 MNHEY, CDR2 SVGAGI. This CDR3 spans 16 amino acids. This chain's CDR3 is CASSLIGTGRNSPLHF.

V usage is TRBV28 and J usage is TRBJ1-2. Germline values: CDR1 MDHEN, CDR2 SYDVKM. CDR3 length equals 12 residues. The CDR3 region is CASSSHFSLATF.

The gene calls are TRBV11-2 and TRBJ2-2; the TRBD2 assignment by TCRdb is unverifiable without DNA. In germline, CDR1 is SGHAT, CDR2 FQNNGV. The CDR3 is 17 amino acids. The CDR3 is CASSLGTSGRRAGELFF.